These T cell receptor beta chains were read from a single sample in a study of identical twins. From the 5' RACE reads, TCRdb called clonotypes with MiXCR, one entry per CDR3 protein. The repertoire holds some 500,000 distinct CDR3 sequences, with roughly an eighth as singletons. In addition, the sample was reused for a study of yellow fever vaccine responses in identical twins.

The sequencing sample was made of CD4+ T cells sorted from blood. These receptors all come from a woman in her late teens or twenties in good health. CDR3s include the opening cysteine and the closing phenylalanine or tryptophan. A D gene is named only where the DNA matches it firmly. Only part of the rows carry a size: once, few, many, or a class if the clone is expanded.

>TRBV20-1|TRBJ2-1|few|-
CSARTTTRVQFF
TGCAGTGCTAGGACTACGACTAGGGTACAGTTCTTC
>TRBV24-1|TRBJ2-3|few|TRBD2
CATSDLGLATDTQYF
TGTGCCACCAGTGACCTGGGACTAGCGACAGATACGCAGTATTTT
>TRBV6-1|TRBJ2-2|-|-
CASSAIRQAGELFF
TGTGCCAGCAGTGCAATACGACAGGCCGGGGAGCTGTTTTTT
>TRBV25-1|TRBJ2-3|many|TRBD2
CASSHPYRGTSDSTDTQYF
TGTGCCAGCAGTCACCCTTATCGGGGGACTAGCGATAGCACAGATACGCAGTATTTT
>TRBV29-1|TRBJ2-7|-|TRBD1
CSVEGGTGLNQYF
TGCAGCGTTGAAGGGGGGACAGGCCTTAACCAGTACTTC
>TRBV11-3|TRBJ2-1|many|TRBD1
CASSLLGQGSYNEQFF
TGTGCCAGCAGCTTACTGGGACAGGGCTCCTACAATGAGCAGTTCTTC
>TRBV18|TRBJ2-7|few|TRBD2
CASSQRLAGGPSYEQYF
TGTGCCAGCTCACAAAGACTAGCGGGAGGGCCGTCCTACGAGCAGTACTTC
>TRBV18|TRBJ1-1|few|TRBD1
CASSPDRGAFF
TGTGCCAGCTCCCCTGACAGGGGAGCTTTCTTT
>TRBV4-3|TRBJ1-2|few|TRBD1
CASSQQDRDSYGYTF
TGCGCCAGCAGCCAACAAGACCGGGACAGCTATGGCTACACCTTC
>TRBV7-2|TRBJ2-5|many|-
CASSLEWQKETQYF
TGTGCCAGCAGCTTAGAGTGGCAGAAAGAGACCCAGTACTTC
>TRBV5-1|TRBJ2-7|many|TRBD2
CASSALAGGEDPQYF
TGCGCCAGCAGCGCCCTAGCGGGGGGCGAAGATCCGCAGTACTTC
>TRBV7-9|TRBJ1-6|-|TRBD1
CASSEIGTDNSPLHF
TGTGCCAGCAGCGAGATCGGGACAGACAATTCACCCCTCCACTTT
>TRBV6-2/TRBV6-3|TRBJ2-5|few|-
CASSMGTRGTQYF
TGTGCCAGCAGTATGGGGACGAGGGGGACCCAGTACTTC
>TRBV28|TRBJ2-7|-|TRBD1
CASSWDRTSSYEQYF
TGTGCCAGCAGTTGGGACAGGACGAGCTCCTACGAGCAGTACTTC
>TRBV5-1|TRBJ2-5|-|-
CASKVGQETQYF
TGCGCCAGCAAGGTGGGGCAGGAGACCCAGTACTTC
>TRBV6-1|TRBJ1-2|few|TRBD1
CASGDRDSYGYTF
TGTGCCAGCGGAGACCGGGACAGCTATGGCTACACCTTC
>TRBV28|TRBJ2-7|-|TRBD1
CASSSGTGVTYEQYF
TGTGCCAGCAGTAGCGGGACAGGGGTTACCTACGAGCAGTACTTC
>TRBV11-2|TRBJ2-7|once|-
CASSRRDGAAGSYEQYF
TGTGCCAGCAGCCGGAGGGACGGGGCTGCCGGGTCCTACGAGCAGTACTTC
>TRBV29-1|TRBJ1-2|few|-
CSIQGSGYTF
TGCAGCATCCAGGGGAGCGGCTACACCTTC
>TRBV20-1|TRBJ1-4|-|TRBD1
CSARRGTGGEKLFF
TGCAGTGCTAGAAGAGGGACAGGGGGCGAAAAACTGTTTTTT
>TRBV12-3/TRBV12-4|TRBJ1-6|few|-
CASSPGGRALPLHF
TGTGCCAGCAGCCCGGGGGGGAGGGCGTTACCCCTCCACTTT
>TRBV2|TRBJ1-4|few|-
CASRGDPRANEKLFF
TGTGCCAGCAGGGGGGACCCCCGAGCTAATGAAAAACTGTTTTTT
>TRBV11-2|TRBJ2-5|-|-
CASSLRLEPGQETQYF
TGTGCCAGCAGCCTCAGACTAGAACCGGGCCAAGAGACCCAGTACTTC
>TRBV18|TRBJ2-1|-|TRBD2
CASSPGLAETNEQFF
TGTGCCAGCTCACCAGGACTAGCGGAGACCAATGAGCAGTTCTTC
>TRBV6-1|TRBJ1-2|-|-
CASSEAVGGRYGYTF
TGTGCCAGCAGTGAGGCAGTGGGCGGCCGGTATGGCTACACCTTC
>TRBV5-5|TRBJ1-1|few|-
CASSLLPPGTEAFF
TGTGCCAGCAGCTTACTACCTCCTGGTACTGAAGCTTTCTTT
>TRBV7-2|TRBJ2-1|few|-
CASSLPISQPRANEQFF
TGTGCCAGCAGCTTACCCATCTCACAACCCCGTGCGAATGAGCAGTTCTTC
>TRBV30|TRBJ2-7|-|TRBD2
CAWSGGGASYEQYF
TGTGCCTGGAGTGGGGGGGGTGCGTCCTACGAGCAGTACTTC
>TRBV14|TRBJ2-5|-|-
CASSQGNRAFQETQYF
TGTGCCAGCAGCCAAGGAAACAGGGCGTTCCAAGAGACCCAGTACTTC
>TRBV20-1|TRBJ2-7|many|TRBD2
CSARTSGSYEQYF
TGCAGTGCTAGGACTAGCGGGAGCTACGAGCAGTACTTC
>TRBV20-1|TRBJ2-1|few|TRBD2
CSARRKLAGGGSYNEQFF
TGCAGTGCTAGACGTAAGCTAGCGGGAGGAGGATCCTACAATGAGCAGTTCTTC
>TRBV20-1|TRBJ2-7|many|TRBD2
CSARVTSALSYEQYF
TGCAGTGCTAGAGTGACTAGCGCCCTATCCTACGAGCAGTACTTC
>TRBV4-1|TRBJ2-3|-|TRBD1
CASSQGTGSSTDTQYF
TGCGCCAGCAGCCAAGGGACAGGGTCTAGCACAGATACGCAGTATTTT
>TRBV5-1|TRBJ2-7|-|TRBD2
CASSTGLAGKDEQYF
TGCGCCAGCAGCACGGGACTAGCGGGGAAGGACGAGCAGTACTTC
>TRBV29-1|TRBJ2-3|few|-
CSVGRDSTDTQYF
TGCAGCGTTGGGAGGGACTCCACAGATACGCAGTATTTT
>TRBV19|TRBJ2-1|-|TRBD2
CASTQYGGLADYNEQFF
TGTGCCAGTACCCAGTATGGGGGACTAGCGGACTACAATGAGCAGTTCTTC
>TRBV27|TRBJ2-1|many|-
CASSFDSGPYNEQFF
TGTGCCAGCAGTTTCGATAGCGGACCCTACAATGAGCAGTTCTTC
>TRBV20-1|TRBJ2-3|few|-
CSASRSTASDTQYF
TGCAGTGCTAGTCGAAGCACCGCATCGGATACGCAGTATTTT
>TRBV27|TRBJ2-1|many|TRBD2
CASSPSSGGRYNEQFF
TGTGCCAGCAGTCCCTCTAGCGGGGGTAGGTACAATGAGCAGTTCTTC
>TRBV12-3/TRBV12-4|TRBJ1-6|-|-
CASSKDRASPLHF
TGTGCCAGCAGCAAAGACCGGGCGTCACCCCTCCACTTT
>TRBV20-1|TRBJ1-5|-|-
CSAARKGRGNNQPQHF
TGCAGTGCTGCCAGGAAGGGCAGGGGTAACAATCAGCCCCAGCATTTT